One sample yielded the 3 T cell receptor beta chains listed below, sequenced in a study of T cells in Graves' hyperthyroidism and ophthalmopathy. TCR beta CDR3 regions were amplified from RNA transcripts. First-round RT-PCR of the TCR CDR3 relied on the HTBI primer set. One entry per CDR3 protein results from TCRdb running MiXCR on the multiplex PCR reads. The sample has 250,000 to 300,000 distinct CDR3 sequences; 15% to 20% are singletons. The sample taken for sequencing was blood. These receptors all come from a woman aged 55 to 70 with Graves' ophthalmopathy.

DNA of the CDR3: TGCGCCAGCAGCCAAGAGCGGGGGGGCCAAGAGACCCAGTACTTC. It translates to CASSQERGGQETQYF. V is TRBV4-3 and J is TRBJ2-5; 9 bases align to TRBD2. The V segment lost 0 bases and the J segment 1 base; nucleotides outside the gene matches: 0. This CDR3 has 15 amino acids. Germline-derived CDR1 and CDR2 are LGHNA and YSLEER.

This chain joins TRBV5-5 and TRBJ1-5; D call uncertain. This CDR3 has 17 residues. With 0 bases removed from V and 2 bases from J, the gap between germline ends came to 15 bases. Germline V gene data show CDR1 as SGHKS and CDR2 as YYEKEE (reference sequence). DNA of the CDR3: TGTGCCAGCAGCTTGGCGGCAGGTAATTGGGGCAATCAGCCCCAGCATTTT. Amino acid sequence: CASSLAAGNWGNQPQHF.

The gene calls are TRBV12-3 or TRBV12-4 and TRBJ1-5, with D uncertain. The CDR3 covers 14 residues. The V end lost 3 bases, the J end lost 4 bases, and 10 bases lay between the germline ends. CDR3: CASSFVGRNQPQHF. Here the CDR3 DNA reads TGTGCCAGCAGTTTTGTTGGTCGTAATCAGCCCCAGCATTTT.